Listed below are T cell receptor beta chains from one sample, sequenced in a study of CD4+ T cells in melanoma. Assay used: immunoSEQ multiplex PCR; TCRdb lists only in-frame clones, some missing. This sample carries around 110,000 clones, around 92% of them seen once, and the ten largest clones take about 3.5%. The specimen was peripheral blood. Every receptor here comes from a human donor with melanoma. The CDR3 runs from the conserved cysteine through the conserved F or W. Each record gives: D gene, clone size, V gene, J gene, CDR3 DNA, CDR3 protein. D genes are given only for firm matches. Clone size appears in some rows only: once, few, many, or a class for an expanded clone.

d_call: NA; clone_size: NA; v_call: TRBV6-1; j_call: TRBJ2-3; cdr3_nt: TGTGCCGGGGGCCACGTAAGGGTCAACACAGATACGCAGTATTTT; cdr3_aa: CAGGHVRVNTDTQYF
d_call: NA; clone_size: few; v_call: TRBV5-6; j_call: TRBJ2-5; cdr3_nt: TGTGCCAGCAGCTCCTCACCCGGAAAGACCCAGTACTTC; cdr3_aa: CASSSSPGKTQYF
d_call: NA; clone_size: NA; v_call: TRBV27; j_call: TRBJ2-1; cdr3_nt: TGTGCCAGCAGTGTATCGCCTTGGGGGGCCCTGTACAATGAGCAGTTCTTC; cdr3_aa: CASSVSPWGALYNEQFF
d_call: TRBD1; clone_size: NA; v_call: TRBV19; j_call: TRBJ1-5; cdr3_nt: TGTGCCAGTAGTGGGACAGGGCCCCAGCCCCAGCATTTT; cdr3_aa: CASSGTGPQPQHF
d_call: NA; clone_size: once; v_call: TRBV9; j_call: TRBJ2-7; cdr3_nt: TGTGCCAGCAGCGTAGATCAGGGGGGCTCCTACGAGCAGTACTTC; cdr3_aa: CASSVDQGGSYEQYF
d_call: TRBD1; clone_size: NA; v_call: TRBV4-2; j_call: TRBJ1-4; cdr3_nt: TGTGCCAGCAGCCAACCCGGACAGGGGCGTAATGAAAAACTGTTTTTT; cdr3_aa: CASSQPGQGRNEKLFF
d_call: TRBD1; clone_size: NA; v_call: TRBV4-2; j_call: TRBJ2-5; cdr3_nt: TGTGCCAGCAGCCAAGAAGGGACAGGGGGCGGAGAGACCCAGTACTTC; cdr3_aa: CASSQEGTGGGETQYF
d_call: TRBD2; clone_size: NA; v_call: TRBV4-1; j_call: TRBJ2-5; cdr3_nt: TGCGCCAGCAGCCAAGGTCTGGGCCAGGGAGGGGTGGGAGAGACCCAGTACTTC; cdr3_aa: CASSQGLGQGGVGETQYF
d_call: TRBD2; clone_size: NA; v_call: TRBV10-3; j_call: TRBJ2-1; cdr3_nt: TGTGCCGCGGCTAGCGGGGGGGCGGTCCGGGAGCAGTTCTTC; cdr3_aa: CAAASGGAVREQFF
d_call: TRBD2; clone_size: NA; v_call: TRBV29-1; j_call: TRBJ2-5; cdr3_nt: TGCAGCGGACGGTCGGGGGGAGGGTACCAAGAGACCCAGTACTTC; cdr3_aa: CSGRSGGGYQETQYF
d_call: NA; clone_size: NA; v_call: TRBV7-3; j_call: TRBJ1-1; cdr3_nt: TGTGCCAGCAGTCCCCACGGCGGAGGAGAAGCTTTCTTT; cdr3_aa: CASSPHGGGEAFF
d_call: NA; clone_size: NA; v_call: TRBV7-9; j_call: TRBJ2-5; cdr3_nt: TGTGCCAGCAGCCCTGTCTCAGGGCAAGAGACCCAGTACTTC; cdr3_aa: CASSPVSGQETQYF
d_call: NA; clone_size: NA; v_call: TRBV6-5; j_call: TRBJ2-5; cdr3_nt: TGTGCCAGCAGTACACAAGAGACCCAGTACTTC; cdr3_aa: CASSTQETQYF
d_call: TRBD1; clone_size: NA; v_call: TRBV6-5; j_call: TRBJ1-2; cdr3_nt: TGTGCCAGCAGTAGAGACAGGGCCTATGGCTACACCTTC; cdr3_aa: CASSRDRAYGYTF
d_call: TRBD1; clone_size: NA; v_call: TRBV6-6; j_call: TRBJ2-3; cdr3_nt: TGTGCCAGCAGTTACTCGCGGGCAGGGGGAGATACGCAGTATTTT; cdr3_aa: CASSYSRAGGDTQYF
d_call: NA; clone_size: NA; v_call: TRBV6-5; j_call: TRBJ2-3; cdr3_nt: TGTGCCAGCAGCCGATCTCCTTGGGATACGCAGTATTTT; cdr3_aa: CASSRSPWDTQYF
d_call: NA; clone_size: NA; v_call: TRBV19; j_call: TRBJ1-5; cdr3_nt: TGTGCCAGTAGTATAGTTGGGCAGGTCAAGGATCAGCCCCAGCATTTT; cdr3_aa: CASSIVGQVKDQPQHF
d_call: NA; clone_size: NA; v_call: TRBV4-1; j_call: TRBJ1-5; cdr3_nt: TGCGCCAGCAGCTCAGGGTGGTGGAATCAGCCCCAGCATTTT; cdr3_aa: CASSSGWWNQPQHF
d_call: TRBD1; clone_size: once; v_call: TRBV7-2; j_call: TRBJ2-5; cdr3_nt: TGTGCCAGCAGCTTAGCACCCGGGACAGGGAGGTTCTTAGAGACCCAGTACTTC; cdr3_aa: CASSLAPGTGRFLETQYF
d_call: TRBD2; clone_size: NA; v_call: TRBV30; j_call: TRBJ2-1; cdr3_nt: TGTGCCTGGAGGGTTCAGGGAGGGGACAATGAGCAGTTCTTC; cdr3_aa: CAWRVQGGDNEQFF
d_call: NA; clone_size: NA; v_call: TRBV25-1; j_call: TRBJ1-1; cdr3_nt: TGTGCCAGCAGTGAAACAGGGCGTCTTAACACTGAAGCTTTCTTT; cdr3_aa: CASSETGRLNTEAFF
d_call: NA; clone_size: few; v_call: TRBV5-5; j_call: TRBJ2-5; cdr3_nt: TGTGCCAGCAGCTTGCGGACAGTACGCGAGGAGACCCAGTACTTC; cdr3_aa: CASSLRTVREETQYF
d_call: NA; clone_size: NA; v_call: TRBV28; j_call: TRBJ2-7; cdr3_nt: TGTGCCAGCAGTACACCGGGACTTAGTTACGAGCAGTACTTC; cdr3_aa: CASSTPGLSYEQYF
d_call: NA; clone_size: NA; v_call: TRBV6-1; j_call: TRBJ2-1; cdr3_nt: TGTGCCAGCAGTGGGCCTGTGACGAAGAATGAGCAGTTCTTC; cdr3_aa: CASSGPVTKNEQFF
d_call: NA; clone_size: NA; v_call: TRBV1; j_call: TRBJ2-1; cdr3_nt: TGCACCAGCAGCCAACGGGGACCTAAGGTGCCCTACAATGAGCAGTTCTTC; cdr3_aa: CTSSQRGPKVPYNEQFF
d_call: NA; clone_size: NA; v_call: TRBV7-6; j_call: TRBJ1-1; cdr3_nt: TGTGCCAGCAGCTCCGGGGTCTCTGAAGCTTTCTTT; cdr3_aa: CASSSGVSEAFF
d_call: NA; clone_size: once; v_call: TRBV7-2; j_call: TRBJ2-3; cdr3_nt: TGTGCCAGCAGCCCTCTTTCTATTAGCACAGATACGCAGTATTTT; cdr3_aa: CASSPLSISTDTQYF
d_call: NA; clone_size: once; v_call: TRBV7-2; j_call: TRBJ2-5; cdr3_nt: TGTGCCAGCAGATCCGAAGAGACCCAGTACTTC; cdr3_aa: CASRSEETQYF
d_call: TRBD2; clone_size: NA; v_call: TRBV28; j_call: TRBJ2-7; cdr3_nt: TGTGCCAGCAGACGAAGCGGGGTCTCCTACGAGCAGTACTTC; cdr3_aa: CASRRSGVSYEQYF
d_call: TRBD1; clone_size: NA; v_call: TRBV11-2; j_call: TRBJ1-1; cdr3_nt: TGTGCCAGCAGCTCTCAGGGGGTTTTGGGCACTGAAGCTTTCTTT; cdr3_aa: CASSSQGVLGTEAFF
d_call: NA; clone_size: few; v_call: TRBV20-1; j_call: TRBJ1-1; cdr3_nt: TGCAGTGCTAGTGCGGGGAAAGCTTTCTTT; cdr3_aa: CSASAGKAFF
d_call: TRBD1; clone_size: NA; v_call: TRBV4-1; j_call: TRBJ1-6; cdr3_nt: TGCGCCAGCAGCCAAAGGACAGGTTGGACCTCCTATAATTCACCCCTCCACTTT; cdr3_aa: CASSQRTGWTSYNSPLHF
d_call: TRBD2; clone_size: once; v_call: TRBV7-2; j_call: TRBJ2-5; cdr3_nt: TGTGCCAGCAGCTTAGATGCGACTAGCGGGGGAAAGACCCAGTACTTC; cdr3_aa: CASSLDATSGGKTQYF
d_call: TRBD1; clone_size: NA; v_call: TRBV27; j_call: TRBJ1-1; cdr3_nt: TGTGCCAGCAGTTTTGGTTTAGGGGGCAAGAACACTGAAGCTTTCTTT; cdr3_aa: CASSFGLGGKNTEAFF
d_call: NA; clone_size: NA; v_call: TRBV6-5; j_call: TRBJ1-4; cdr3_nt: TGTGCCAGCAGTTACCGGGGGGAGGGTGAAAAACTGTTTTTT; cdr3_aa: CASSYRGEGEKLFF
d_call: NA; clone_size: NA; v_call: TRBV6-6; j_call: TRBJ1-1; cdr3_nt: TGTGCCAGCAAGGTACAGAACACTGAAGCTTTCTTT; cdr3_aa: CASKVQNTEAFF
d_call: TRBD1; clone_size: NA; v_call: TRBV10-3; j_call: TRBJ1-1; cdr3_nt: TGTGCCATCATGACAGGGGCGACGAACACTGAAGCTTTCTTT; cdr3_aa: CAIMTGATNTEAFF